This TCR beta chain was retrieved from a study of cytomegalovirus exposure and HLA in healthy donors. Study-wide results and caveats: Most TCRs appeared rarely, but some public TCRs recurred in many donors.

Trimming took 5 bases from V and 4 from J; bases not matched to a gene: 10. The CDR3 extends over 15 amino acids. Per germline, CDR1 SGHRS and CDR2 YFSETQ. Sequencing used immunoSEQ multiplex PCR; TCRdb keeps in-frame clones, though not all of them. The data hold 150,000 to 200,000 clones, with 86% observed a single time. On this clone itself: What it recognizes is unknown.

The sample comprised PBMCs. The TCR originated in a man in his thirties or forties in good health and CMV-seropositive. This sequence joins TRBV5-1 and TRBJ2-7, with TRBD1 identical over 9 bases. In nucleotides, the CDR3 is TGCGCCAGCAGTCGGGACAGGGAGACCAGATACGAGCAGTACTTC. It translates to CASSRDRETRYEQYF.